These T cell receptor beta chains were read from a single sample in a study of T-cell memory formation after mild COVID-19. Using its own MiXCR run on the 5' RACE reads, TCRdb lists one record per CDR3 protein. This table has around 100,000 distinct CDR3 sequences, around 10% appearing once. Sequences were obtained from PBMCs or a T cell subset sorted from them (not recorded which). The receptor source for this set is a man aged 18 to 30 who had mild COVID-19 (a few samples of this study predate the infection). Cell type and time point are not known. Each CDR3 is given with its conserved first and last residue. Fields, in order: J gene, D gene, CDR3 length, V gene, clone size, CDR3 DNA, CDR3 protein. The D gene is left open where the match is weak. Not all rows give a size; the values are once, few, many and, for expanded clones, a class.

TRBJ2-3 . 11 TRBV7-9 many TGTGCCAGCAGCTGGCCAGATACGCAGTATTTT CASSWPDTQYF
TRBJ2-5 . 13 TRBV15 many TGTGCCACCAGCAGGGCCGACATAGAGACCCAGTACTTC CATSRADIETQYF
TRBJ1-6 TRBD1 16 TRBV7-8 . TGTGCCAGCAGCTTAGGGAGGGGACAGGGAGGTTCACCCCTCCACTTT CASSLGRGQGGSPLHF
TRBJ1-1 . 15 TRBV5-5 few TGTGCCAGCAGCTTGGATCCAGGGGTGAACACTGAAGCTTTCTTT CASSLDPGVNTEAFF
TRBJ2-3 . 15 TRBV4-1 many TGCGCCAGCAGCCCCAGAGGGCGGGCGTCAGATACGCAGTATTTT CASSPRGRASDTQYF
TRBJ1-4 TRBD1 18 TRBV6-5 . TGTGCCAGCAGTTACCCACCACCCTCCGAGGGGGCGGTTGAAAAACTGTTTTTT CASSYPPPSEGAVEKLFF
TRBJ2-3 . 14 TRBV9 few TGTGCCAGCAGCGTCTCCACGAGCACAGATACGCAGTATTTT CASSVSTSTDTQYF
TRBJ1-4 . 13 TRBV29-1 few TGCAGCGTTGTCGGATTGACAGGTGAAAAACTGTTTTTT CSVVGLTGEKLFF
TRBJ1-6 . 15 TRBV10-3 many TGTGCCATCAGTGAGTCGGGGGTTCCAGGTTCACCCCTCCACTTT CAISESGVPGSPLHF
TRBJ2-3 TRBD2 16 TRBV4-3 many TGCGCCAGCAGCCAAGTCCAGCGGGGAGGGCTAGATACGCAGTATTTT CASSQVQRGGLDTQYF
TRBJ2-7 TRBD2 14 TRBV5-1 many TGCGCCAGCAGCTTTGGACTAGGCTCCTACGAGCAGTACTTC CASSFGLGSYEQYF
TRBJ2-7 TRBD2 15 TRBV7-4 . TGTGCCAGCAGCTTATTACCTAGCGGCGCCTACGAGCAGTACTTC CASSLLPSGAYEQYF
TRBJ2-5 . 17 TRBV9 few TGTGCCAGCAGCGTGGGTCCACGGGGGCCCAGCGACGAGACCCAGTACTTC CASSVGPRGPSDETQYF
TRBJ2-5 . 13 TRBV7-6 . TGTGCCAGCAGCCTACTAGTCAGGGAGACCCAGTACTTC CASSLLVRETQYF
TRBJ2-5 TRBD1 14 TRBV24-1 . TGTGCCACCAGTGATAAGGACAGGGTGGAGACCCAGTACTTC CATSDKDRVETQYF
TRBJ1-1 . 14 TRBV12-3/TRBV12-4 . TGTGCCAGCAGTCGGGAGTATTCGAACACTGAAGCTTTCTTT CASSREYSNTEAFF
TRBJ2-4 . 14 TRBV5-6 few TGTGCCAGCAGCAGTGATCTGGCCAAAAACATTCAGTACTTC CASSSDLAKNIQYF
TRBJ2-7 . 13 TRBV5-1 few TGCGCCAGCAGCTTGGGTGGGGTCGGGGAGCAGTACTTC CASSLGGVGEQYF
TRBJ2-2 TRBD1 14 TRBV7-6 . TGTGCCAGCAGAGGACAGGGAAACACCGGGGAGCTGTTTTTT CASRGQGNTGELFF
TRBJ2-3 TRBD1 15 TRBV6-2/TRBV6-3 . TGTGCCAGCAGCAGGGCCCGACAGGGGGCAGATACGCAGTATTTT CASSRARQGADTQYF
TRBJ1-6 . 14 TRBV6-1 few TGTGCCAGCGATCAGCGGAGTTATAATTCACCCCTCCACTTT CASDQRSYNSPLHF
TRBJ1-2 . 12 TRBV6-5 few TGTGCCAGCAGTACAGGGAATTATGGCTACACCTTC CASSTGNYGYTF
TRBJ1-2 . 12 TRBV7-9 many TGTGCCAGCAGCTTCTGGTTACGAGGCTACACCTTC CASSFWLRGYTF
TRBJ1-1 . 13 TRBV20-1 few TGCAGTGCTAGCCAGGGTAGTGCGACTGAAGCTTTCTTT CSASQGSATEAFF
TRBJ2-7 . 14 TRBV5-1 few TGCGCCAGCAGCCCTCTCCCTGGGGTCTACGAGCAGTACTTC CASSPLPGVYEQYF
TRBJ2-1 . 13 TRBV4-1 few TGCGCCAGCAGCCAAGATTCGGGTGTTGAGCAGTTCTTC CASSQDSGVEQFF
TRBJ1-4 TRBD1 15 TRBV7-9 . TGTGCCAGCAGCTCACGACAGGGCGCGAATGAAAAACTGTTTTTT CASSSRQGANEKLFF
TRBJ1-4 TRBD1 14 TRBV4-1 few TGCGCCAGCAGCCAGGGGACAGGGGATGAAAAACTGTTTTTT CASSQGTGDEKLFF
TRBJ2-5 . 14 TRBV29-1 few TGCAGCGTTGATCCGTCTCAGTTACAAGAGACCCAGTACTTC CSVDPSQLQETQYF
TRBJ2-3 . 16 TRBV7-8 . TGTGCCAGCAGCCCGGCGGGCCCCAGGTTCTCAGATACGCAGTATTTT CASSPAGPRFSDTQYF
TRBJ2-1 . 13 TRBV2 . TGTGCCAGGAGTGATAACCCCTACAATGAGCAGTTCTTC CARSDNPYNEQFF
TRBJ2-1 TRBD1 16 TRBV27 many TGTGCCAGCAGTTTCTTGGCGACAGGGTATAGGAATGAGCAGTTCTTC CASSFLATGYRNEQFF
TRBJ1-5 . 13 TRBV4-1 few TGCGCCAGCAGCCAAACAGGGTTTCAGCCCCAGCATTTT CASSQTGFQPQHF
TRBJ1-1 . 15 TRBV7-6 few TGTGCCAGCAGCTTAGCTGTGGGACAAAGCACTGAAGCTTTCTTT CASSLAVGQSTEAFF
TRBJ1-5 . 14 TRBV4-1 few TGCGCCAGCAGCCAGACGGATCGGGTCGAGCCCCAGCATTTT CASSQTDRVEPQHF
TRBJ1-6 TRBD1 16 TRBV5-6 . TGTGCCAGCAGCGATGGGACAGGGGGCGCGTATTCACCCCTCCACTTT CASSDGTGGAYSPLHF
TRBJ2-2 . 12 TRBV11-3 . TGTGCCAGCAGCCCGCTGGGCGGGGAGCTGTTTTTT CASSPLGGELFF
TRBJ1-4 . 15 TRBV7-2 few TGTGCCAGCAGCCGATCAAAGAGGTCCAATGAAAAACTGTTTTTT CASSRSKRSNEKLFF
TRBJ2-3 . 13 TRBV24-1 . TGTGCCACCAGTGAGCCTAGGGCATATACGCAGTATTTT CATSEPRAYTQYF